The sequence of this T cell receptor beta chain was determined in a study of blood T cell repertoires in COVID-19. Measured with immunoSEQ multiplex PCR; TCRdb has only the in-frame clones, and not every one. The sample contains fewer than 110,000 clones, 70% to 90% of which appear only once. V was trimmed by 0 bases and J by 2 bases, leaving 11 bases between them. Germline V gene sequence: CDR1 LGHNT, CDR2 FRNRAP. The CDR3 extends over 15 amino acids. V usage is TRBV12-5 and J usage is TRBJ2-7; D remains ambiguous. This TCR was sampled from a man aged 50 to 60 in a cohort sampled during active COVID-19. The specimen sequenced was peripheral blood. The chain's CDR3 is CASGLVRHYTYEQYV. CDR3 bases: TGTGCTAGTGGTTTGGTTCGGCACTACACCTACGAGCAGTACGTC.